The 28 T cell receptor beta chains below all came from one sample that was sequenced in a study of T cell clones after liver transplantation. Using immunoSEQ multiplex PCR, the repertoire was profiled, and TCRdb retains in-frame clones only, with some absent. The sample contains tens of thousands of clones, 90% of which appear only once. The source was CD4+ T cells from blood, collected before liver transplant. The receptors stem from a human donor who received a liver transplant.

The chain uses TRBV5-5 and TRBJ1-1; no clear D. The germline CDR1 and CDR2 sequences are SGHKS and YYEKEE (reference sequence). This CDR3 is 15 amino acids long. V lost 4 bases and J lost 0, with 13 bases in between. The CDR3 protein is CASSPSGSLNTEAFF. For the CDR3, the DNA is TGTGCCAGCAGCCCCTCCGGGTCCCTGAACACTGAAGCTTTCTTT.

This chain connects TRBV18 to TRBJ2-2; no clear D gene. The V end was cut by 3 bases, the J end by 9 bases, with 8 bases between. Germline V gene sequence: CDR1 KGHSH, CDR2 LQKENI. The CDR3 spans 12 residues. CDR3 region: CASSPTARELFF. In nucleotides, the CDR3 is TGTGCCAGCTCACCGACCGCCCGGGAGCTGTTTTTT. Supplemented by reference TRBV18 and TRBJ2-2, the full variable domain reads NAGVMQNPRHLVRRRGQEARLRCSPMKGHSHVYWYRQLPEEGLKFMVYLQKENIIDESGMPKERFSAEFPKEGPSILRIQQVVRGDSAAYFCASSPTARELFFGEGSRLTVL.

The CDR3 sequence is CASGLATGRGYEQYF. DNA for the CDR3: TGTGCTAGTGGTTTGGCGACAGGGCGTGGCTACGAGCAGTACTTC. The rearrangement links TRBV12-5 to TRBJ2-7, with TRBD1 matching 7 bases. Germline CDR1 LGHNT, CDR2 FRNRAP. Losses at the gene ends were 1 base for V and 3 bases for J; bases not matched to a gene: 6. This CDR3 has 15 residues. Complete variable domain (other parts from reference TRBV12-5 and TRBJ2-7): DARVTQTPRHKVTEMGQEVTMRCQPILGHNTVFWYRQTMMQGLELLAYFRNRAPLDDSGMPKDRFSAEMPDATLATLKIQPSEPRDSAVYFCASGLATGRGYEQYFGPGTRLTVT.

This chain joins TRBV2 and TRBJ1-5, with TRBD1 matching over 8 bases. The CDR3 is 14 amino acids. V lost 5 bases to trimming and J lost 2 bases; unmatched junction nucleotides: 2. Germline V lookup: CDR1 SNHLY, CDR2 FYNNEI. CDR3 DNA: TGTGCCAGCAGTCCGGGACAGGGCAATCAGCCCCAGCATTTT. Amino acids: CASSPGQGNQPQHF.

The count of this clone is one. The chain has TRBV2 and TRBJ2-5; no clear D gene. The CDR3 is made up of 15 amino acids. Between the trimmed V and J ends, which lost 3 bases and 11 bases, there was a span of 22 bases. Germline V CDR1 and CDR2: SNHLY, FYNNEI. CDR3 bases: TGTGCCAGCAGTGAGTCGACACTCCCGAGTACGGAGCAGTACTTC. Protein product: CASSESTLPSTEQYF.

The chain uses TRBV13 and TRBJ2-5, with no clear D. This CDR3 has 14 residues. Germline CDR1 is PRHDT and CDR2 is FYEKMQ (reference sequence). V gave up 7 bases and J gave up 4 bases, with 16 bases separating them. The DNA of the CDR3 is TGTGCCAGCACACTTCGGCTAGTCGGAGAGACCCAGTACTTC. Protein product: CASTLRLVGETQYF.

The rearrangement uses TRBV29-1 and TRBJ1-1; 8 nucleotides match TRBD1. The V gene end was trimmed by 6 bases and the J gene end by 1 base; junction bases not matched to a gene: 7. Germline CDR1 and CDR2: SQVTM and ANQGSEA. CDR3 length: 14 residues. Written as DNA, the CDR3 is TGCAGCGTCCGACCGGGACAGGCGAACACTGAAGCTTTCTTT. This codes for CSVRPGQANTEAFF. Full variable domain (rest looked up from reference TRBV29-1 and TRBJ1-1): SAVISQKPSRDICQRGTSLTIQCQVDSQVTMMFWYRQQPGQSLTLIATANQGSEATYESGFVIDKFPISRPNLTFSTLTVSNMSPEDSSIYLCSVRPGQANTEAFFGQGTRLTVV.

The chain uses TRBV7-3 and TRBJ2-3, with a possible D match to TRBD1 (5 bases). Per germline, CDR1 SGHTA and CDR2 FQGTGA. V was trimmed by 0 bases and J by 5 bases, leaving 9 bases between them. CDR3 length: 14 residues. CDR3 DNA: TGTGCCAGCAGCTTAACAGGGGTCGAAGATACGCAGTATTTT. Its protein is CASSLTGVEDTQYF.

This clone turned up a few times. This chain links TRBV4-2 with TRBJ1-3, with D unresolved. CDR3 size: 16 residues. Germline assignment: CDR1 LGHNA and CDR2 YNFKEQ. V lost 1 base and J lost 0, with 10 bases in between. The CDR3 coding sequence is TGTGCCAGCAGCCAAGGTTCCACAGCCTCTGGAAACACCATATATTTT. Translation: CASSQGSTASGNTIYF.

V is TRBV18 and J is TRBJ1-5; D ambiguous. V lost 6 bases and J lost 6, with 18 bases in between. Germline V gene lookup returns CDR1 KGHSH and CDR2 LQKENI. CDR3 length: 15 residues. In nucleotides, the CDR3 is TGTGCCAGCTCCATGACGAACTCCCGGGGTCAGCCCCAGCATTTT. Protein: CASSMTNSRGQPQHF.

The V call is TRBV5-5, the J call TRBJ1-1, with no clear D. Looked up from germline, CDR1 is SGHKS and CDR2 is YYEKEE (reference sequence). This CDR3 is 15 amino acids long. Trimming shortened V by 0 bases and J by 1 base, and 10 bases separated the two germline ends. The CDR3 sequence: CASSLARPQNTEAFF. The CDR3 DNA reads as TGTGCCAGCAGCTTGGCCCGACCGCAGAACACTGAAGCTTTCTTT.

The chain combines TRBV11-3 with TRBJ1-2; perhaps TRBD1 as D (6 bases). The CDR3 extends over 16 amino acids. The V end lost 5 bases, the J end lost 1 base, and 17 bases lay between the germline ends. The germline CDR1 and CDR2 sequences are SGHNT and YENEEA. The CDR3, as DNA: TGTGCCAGCAGCAATCCAAGGGGGGTTATTAACTATGGCTACACCTTC. Its protein is CASSNPRGVINYGYTF.

CDR3 nucleotides: TGTGCCTGGAGTACCAAAGACCGGGGGGACACTGAAGCTTTCTTT. Translating gives CAWSTKDRGDTEAFF. This rearrangement joins TRBV30 to TRBJ1-1, with D possibly matching TRBD1 (5 bases). The CDR3 contains 15 residues. V was pared by 2 bases and J by 3 bases, with 16 bases between. Germline V gene data show CDR1 as GTSNPN and CDR2 as SVGIG (reference sequence).

This clone was seen only a few times. The gene calls are TRBV2 and TRBJ1-5, with D possibly being TRBD1 (6 bases). The CDR3 consists of 13 residues. V lost 5 bases to trimming and J lost 7 bases, with 12 bases between them. Germline assignment: CDR1 SNHLY and CDR2 FYNNEI. CDR3 sequence (DNA): TGTGCCAGCAGTAGTCAGGGGACCCAGCCCCAGCATTTT. This translates into CASSSQGTQPQHF.

V usage is TRBV7-9 and J usage is TRBJ1-4, with no clear D. The CDR3 length is 15 residues. Trimming removed 1 base from V and 5 bases from J, with 11 bases in between. The germline V gene encodes CDR1 SEHNR and CDR2 FQNEAQ (reference sequence). CDR3 region: CASSLGGSGNEKLFF. CDR3 DNA: TGTGCCAGCAGCTTAGGAGGCAGCGGGAATGAAAAACTGTTTTTT.

The rearrangement links TRBV5-6 to TRBJ1-3, with a weak D call TRBD1 (5 bases). V gave up 4 bases and J gave up 0 bases, with 14 bases separating them. CDR3 length equals 16 residues. Germline-derived CDR1 and CDR2 are SGHDT and YYEEEE. The CDR3, as DNA: TGTGCCAGCAGCCCTAGGGGAGGGATCTCTGGAAACACCATATATTTT. Protein: CASSPRGGISGNTIYF.

The chain combines TRBV6-1 with TRBJ2-1, with D perhaps matching TRBD1 (5 bases). CDR1 and CDR2 (germline): MNHNS, SASEGT. The V and J ends lost 4 bases and 1 base respectively, with 8 bases between them. This CDR3 is built from 14 residues. The CDR3 region is CASSGQGSYNEQFF. CDR3 DNA sequence: TGTGCCAGCAGTGGTCAGGGTTCCTACAATGAGCAGTTCTTC.

The rearrangement links TRBV11-1 to TRBJ2-4, with TRBD2 matching 11 bases. The trim removed 5 bases at V and 4 bases at J, leaving 4 bases unmatched. This CDR3 spans 15 amino acids. Germline CDR1 is SGHAT and CDR2 is FQDESV (reference sequence). For the CDR3, the DNA is TGTGCCAGCAGCACCGGGACTAGCGGAAAAAACATTCAGTACTTC. Its protein product is CASSTGTSGKNIQYF.

This clone was seen only a few times. The chain recombines TRBV15 with TRBJ1-5, with 8 nucleotides matching TRBD1. From germline, CDR1 is LNHNV and CDR2 YYDKDF (reference sequence). This CDR3 is built from 14 residues. V lost 3 bases, J lost 8 bases, and 6 bases stayed unmatched. The CDR3 region is CATSRSGGEKPQHF. Here the CDR3 DNA reads TGTGCCACCAGCAGGTCAGGGGGCGAAAAGCCCCAGCATTTT. The full variable domain, rest sourced from reference TRBV15 and TRBJ1-5, is DAMVIQNPRYQVTQFGKPVTLSCSQTLNHNVMYWYQQKSSQAPKLLFHYYDKDFNNEADTPDNFQSRRPNTSFCFLDIRSPGLGDTAMYLCATSRSGGEKPQHFGDGTRLSIL.

The CDR3 coding sequence is TGCAGCGTTAAGACAGGCGAGAACACTGAAGCTTTCTTT. This sequence encodes CSVKTGENTEAFF. The V and J genes are TRBV29-1 and TRBJ1-1; D perhaps matches TRBD1 (6 bases). V was trimmed by 5 bases and J by 1 base, leaving 11 bases between them. The CDR3 sequence is 13 residues long. Germline V gene sequence: CDR1 SQVTM, CDR2 ANQGSEA.

This clone was observed once. This chain joins TRBV27 and TRBJ2-3; D is perhaps TRBD1 (8 bases). Germline CDR1 MNHEY, CDR2 SMNVEV (reference sequence). This CDR3 spans 17 amino acids. The V and J ends lost 4 bases and 1 base respectively, with 18 bases between them. CDR3 region: CASSSPQGAGGTDTQYF. For the CDR3, the DNA is TGTGCCAGCAGTTCGCCTCAGGGGGCGGGGGGCACAGATACGCAGTATTTT.

The chain's CDR3 is CASSPIGLAGAVDTQYF. The CDR3 DNA reads TGTGCCAGCTCACCGATTGGTCTAGCGGGAGCAGTAGATACGCAGTATTTT. The rearrangement links TRBV18 to TRBJ2-3; 10 bases align to TRBD2. J gave up 5 bases and V 3 bases, and 11 bases lay outside the gene matches. Germline CDR1 reads KGHSH; CDR2 reads LQKENI. The CDR3 sequence is 17 residues long. Together with reference TRBV18 and TRBJ2-3, the CDR3 gives the full variable domain: NAGVMQNPRHLVRRRGQEARLRCSPMKGHSHVYWYRQLPEEGLKFMVYLQKENIIDESGMPKERFSAEFPKEGPSILRIQQVVRGDSAAYFCASSPIGLAGAVDTQYFGPGTRLTVL.

This sequence joins TRBV6-1 and TRBJ1-2; 9 nucleotides match TRBD1. With V trimmed by 7 bases and J by 8 bases, 14 bases remained unmatched. The CDR3 consists of 15 residues. The V gene's germline CDR1 is MNHNS and CDR2 SASEGT. The CDR3 loop is CASMTRTGDTKGYTF. In DNA, the CDR3 is TGTGCCAGCATGACAAGGACAGGGGACACTAAGGGCTACACCTTC.

A remark on this clone: One end of the junction varies from germline; a read error may be responsible. The gene calls are TRBV6-5 and TRBJ2-5, with TRBD2 identical over 10 bases. The CDR3 has 14 amino acids. CDR1 MNHEY and CDR2 SVGAGI come from the germline V gene. This chain's CDR3 is CASSDSSGSLKQYF. CDR3 bases: TGTGCCAGCAGTGACTCTAGCGGGAGTCTGAAGCAGTACTTC.

The gene calls are TRBV7-9 and TRBJ1-1; 9 bases map to TRBD1. The CDR3 consists of 14 residues. CDR1 and CDR2 from the germline V gene are SEHNR and FQNEAQ (reference sequence). The V gene end was trimmed by 1 base and the J gene end by 9 bases; junction bases not matched to a gene: 6. The DNA for the CDR3 is TGTGCCAGCAGCTTAGGGACAGGGGTTGATCAAGCTTTCTTT. Its protein product is CASSLGTGVDQAFF.

This chain connects TRBV7-9 to TRBJ2-2; 8 bases match TRBD1. The CDR3 loop spans 16 amino acids. CDR1 SEHNR and CDR2 FQNEAQ come from the germline V gene (reference sequence). V shed 4 bases, J shed 5 bases, and the junction held 9 bases outside the gene matches. The chain's CDR3 is CASSSAGTGTTGELFF. CDR3 DNA: TGTGCCAGCAGCTCGGCCGGGACAGGTACGACCGGGGAGCTGTTTTTT.

This clone has a handful of counts. This sequence joins TRBV28 and TRBJ1-5, with TRBD1 as a possible D gene (5 bases). CDR1 and CDR2 from the germline V gene are MDHEN and SYDVKM. The CDR3 runs 13 residues. Trimming removed 7 bases from V and 4 bases from J, with 11 bases in between. The CDR3 here is CASIVGGNQPQHF. The CDR3, as DNA: TGTGCCAGCATCGTGGGGGGGAATCAGCCCCAGCATTTT. Looking up the rest from reference TRBV28 and TRBJ1-5 gives the full variable domain: DVKVTQSSRYLVKRTGEKVFLECVQDMDHENMFWYRQDPGLGLRLIYFSYDVKMKEKGDIPEGYSVSREKKERFSLILESASTNQTSMYLCASIVGGNQPQHFGDGTRLSIL.

This clone was detected once. The chain recombines TRBV7-3 with TRBJ2-6; D possibly matches TRBD1 or TRBD2 (5 bases each). The length of the CDR3 is 16 residues. Trimming shortened V by 5 bases and J by 0 bases, and 11 bases separated the two germline ends. Germline assignment: CDR1 SGHTA and CDR2 FQGTGA. The CDR3 nucleotides are TGTGCCAGCAGCCTCGGGACCATCTCTGGGGCCAACGTCCTGACTTTC. Translated, it gives CASSLGTISGANVLTF. Complete variable domain (other parts from reference TRBV7-3 and TRBJ2-6): GAGVSQTPSNKVTEKGKYVELRCDPISGHTALYWYRQSLGQGPEFLIYFQGTGAADDSGLPNDRFFAVRPEGSVSTLKIQRTERGDSAVYLCASSLGTISGANVLTFGAGSRLTVL.